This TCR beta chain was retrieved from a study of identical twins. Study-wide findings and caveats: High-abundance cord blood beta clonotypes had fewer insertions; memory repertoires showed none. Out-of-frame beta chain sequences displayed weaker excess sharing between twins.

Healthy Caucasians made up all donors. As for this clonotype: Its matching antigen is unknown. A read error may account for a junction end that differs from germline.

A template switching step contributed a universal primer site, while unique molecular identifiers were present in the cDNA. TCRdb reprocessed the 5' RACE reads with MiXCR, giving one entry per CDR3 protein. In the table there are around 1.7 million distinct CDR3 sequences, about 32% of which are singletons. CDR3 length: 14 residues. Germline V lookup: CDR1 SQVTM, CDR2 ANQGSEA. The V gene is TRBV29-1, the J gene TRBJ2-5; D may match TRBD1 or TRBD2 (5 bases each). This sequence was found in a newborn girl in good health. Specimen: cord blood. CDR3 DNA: TGCAGCGTTTTGGGACGCAAATACCAAGAGACCCTGTACTTC. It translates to CSVLGRKYQETLYF.